The 5 T cell receptor beta chains below all came from one sample that was sequenced in a study of CD8 T cells in Susac syndrome. The RNA input was about 0.5 to 1 ug, and it was reverse transcribed with random hexamers. Each CDR3 protein gets one entry after TCRdb re-called the immunoSEQ multiplex PCR reads with MiXCR. The sample contains approximately 150,000 distinct CDR3 sequences, approximately 93% of which appear only once. Material for sequencing was CD4+ T cells from PBMCs. The receptors were sampled from a human donor with multiple sclerosis.

The chain has TRBV10-3 and TRBJ2-7; D is unclear. The germline V gene encodes CDR1 ENHRY and CDR2 SYGVKD. V gave up 2 bases and J gave up 1 base, with 3 bases separating them. The CDR3 loop spans 12 amino acids. In DNA, the CDR3 is TGTGCCATCAGTGAGCAATCCTACGAGCAGTACTTC. This encodes CAISEQSYEQYF.

The V and J genes are TRBV5-6 and TRBJ2-7; 13 nucleotides line up with TRBD2. V lost 4 bases, J lost 9 bases, and 7 bases stayed unmatched. The CDR3 covers 14 residues. The germline V gene has CDR1 SGHDT and CDR2 YYEEEE. The CDR3 sequence: CASSPGLAGPGQYF. The CDR3 bases are TGTGCCAGCAGCCCGGGACTAGCGGGACCGGGGCAGTACTTC.

This chain uses TRBV7-8 with TRBJ1-5; no definite D call. Trimming stripped 1 base from V and 2 bases from J, with 12 bases between. The CDR3 runs to 16 residues. The V gene's germline CDR1 is SGHVS and CDR2 FQNEAQ. CDR3 sequence (DNA): TGTGCCAGCAGCTTAGGCGAAGTGCTCCGCAATCAGCCCCAGCATTTT. It is translated as CASSLGEVLRNQPQHF.

The V and J genes are TRBV10-3 and TRBJ2-3, with D tentatively TRBD2 (6 bases). The CDR3 contains 16 residues. Trimming pared 4 bases from V and 3 bases from J, leaving 17 bases between. CDR1 ENHRY and CDR2 SYGVKD come from the germline V gene. The CDR3 bases are TGTGCCATCAGTGGGCCCTACGGAGGGGAGACAGATACGCAGTATTTT. Its protein product is CAISGPYGGETDTQYF.

The chain has TRBV7-9 and TRBJ1-2; D is possibly TRBD1 (6 bases). V was trimmed by 4 bases and J by 8 bases, leaving 11 bases between them. This CDR3 is 12 amino acids long. The germline CDR1 and CDR2 sequences are SEHNR and FQNEAQ (reference sequence). CDR3 region: CASSSGQRGYTF. As DNA, the CDR3 is TGTGCCAGCAGCTCAGGACAGAGGGGCTACACCTTC.